The 22 T cell receptor beta chains listed next were all sequenced from one sample in a study of PD-1 blockade in classical Hodgkin lymphoma (dated by TCRdb to between 2020 and 2021). Library creation used the immunoSEQ multiplex PCR assay. TCRdb limited this immuneACCESS table to in-frame rearrangements with V and J called. A share of clones is missing; checked studies link under half to unresolved V genes, and the rest is unexplained. Across this sample there are some 70,000 clones, with about 93% seen only once. The ten largest clones add up to 2% to 3% of the sample. This sample's time point label indicates: newly diagnosed, previously untreated cHL patient sample. The material sequenced was peripheral blood mononuclear cells (PBMCs). The receptors were sampled from a human donor with classical Hodgkin lymphoma.

The chain combines TRBV2 with TRBJ1-2; D is ambiguous. From germline, CDR1 is SNHLY and CDR2 FYNNEI. Deletions cut 6 bases from V and 1 base from J, with 15 bases between. The CDR3 runs to 15 residues. CDR3 residues: CASSPVHGVNYGYTF. CDR3 bases: TGTGCCAGCAGCCCTGTTCACGGGGTTAACTATGGCTACACCTTC.

The chain carries TRBV30 and TRBJ2-5; unclear D gene. CDR3 size: 11 residues. Germline V gene lookup returns CDR1 GTSNPN and CDR2 SVGIG (reference sequence). Trimming cost V 3 bases and J 3 bases, with 5 bases left between them. CDR3 coding DNA: TGTGCCTGGAGACCCGAAGAGACCCAGTACTTC. Translated: CAWRPEETQYF.

The genes are TRBV4-3 and TRBJ2-1; no clear D. This CDR3 comprises 15 residues. The germline gives CDR1 LGHNA, CDR2 YSLEER. V was clipped by 0 bases and J by 3 bases, with 9 bases between them. The CDR3 spells CASSQEGSFYNEQFF. The CDR3, as DNA: TGCGCCAGCAGCCAAGAAGGTTCCTTCTACAATGAGCAGTTCTTC.

The chain employs TRBV5-4 and TRBJ2-5; D call uncertain. CDR3 length: 13 residues. V was trimmed by 3 bases and J by 1 base, leaving 7 bases between them. Germline values: CDR1 SGHNT, CDR2 YYREEE (reference sequence). In DNA, the CDR3 is TGTGCCAGCAGCTATGAGGCCCAAGAGACCCAGTACTTC. It yields the protein CASSYEAQETQYF.

This chain joins TRBV10-1 and TRBJ2-7; D is ambiguous. The length of the CDR3 is 12 residues. Trimming left V 5 bases short and J 3 bases short, with 8 bases between. Germline lookup yields CDR1 WNHNN and CDR2 SYGVQD (reference sequence). The CDR3 nucleotides read TGCGCCAGCAGTTATTCAAGCTACGAGCAGTACTTC. Translation gives CASSYSSYEQYF.

The chain employs TRBV6-5 and TRBJ1-2; 8 positions match TRBD1. From germline, CDR1 is MNHEY and CDR2 SVGAGI. The length of the CDR3 is 14 residues. J gave up 4 bases and V 6 bases, and 7 bases lay outside the gene matches. The CDR3 here is CASRTPDRVYGYTF. In nucleotides, the CDR3 is TGTGCCAGCAGGACCCCGGACAGGGTCTATGGCTACACCTTC.

The chain couples TRBV11-2 to TRBJ1-5, with D possibly matching TRBD1 (6 bases). The CDR3 has 13 amino acids. The V end lost 3 bases, the J end lost 6 bases, and 9 bases lay between the germline ends. CDR1 SGHAT and CDR2 FQNNGV come from the germline V gene. The CDR3 protein is CASSLEGGQPQHF. CDR3 bases: TGTGCCAGCAGCTTGGAGGGGGGTCAGCCCCAGCATTTT. The complete variable domain, with remaining parts taken from reference TRBV11-2 and TRBJ1-5, reads EAGVAQSPRYKIIEKRQSVAFWCNPISGHATLYWYQQILGQGPKLLIQFQNNGVVDDSQLPKDRFSAERLKGVDSTLKIQPAKLEDSAVYLCASSLEGGQPQHFGDGTRLSIL.

The genes are TRBV29-1 and TRBJ1-1, with D perhaps TRBD1 (5 bases). CDR3 size: 12 residues. The germline gives CDR1 SQVTM, CDR2 ANQGSEA. The V end was cut by 6 bases, the J end by 3 bases, with 11 bases between. The CDR3 DNA is TGCAGCGTGACTGACAGATACACTGAAGCTTTCTTT. This encodes CSVTDRYTEAFF.

The chain links TRBV27 to TRBJ2-1; 8 bases fit TRBD2. Germline V gene data show CDR1 as MNHEY and CDR2 as SMNVEV (reference sequence). The CDR3 runs 15 residues. Trimming cost V 4 bases and J 7 bases; bases outside gene matches: 9. As DNA, the CDR3 is TGTGCCAGCAGTTCACTAGCGGCCGGCAAAAATGAGCAGTTCTTC. Residues: CASSSLAAGKNEQFF.

V and J are TRBV18 and TRBJ2-5; D is perhaps TRBD1 (5 bases). Per the germline V gene, CDR1 is KGHSH and CDR2 is LQKENI. The CDR3 sequence is 13 residues long. Trimming cost V 5 bases and J 4 bases, with 11 bases left between them. The CDR3 is CASSSGAVETQYF. The CDR3 bases are TGTGCCAGCTCATCTGGGGCGGTAGAGACCCAGTACTTC. Combining the CDR3 with reference TRBV18 and TRBJ2-5 gives the whole variable domain NAGVMQNPRHLVRRRGQEARLRCSPMKGHSHVYWYRQLPEEGLKFMVYLQKENIIDESGMPKERFSAEFPKEGPSILRIQQVVRGDSAAYFCASSSGAVETQYFGPGTRLLVL.

This rearrangement joins TRBV15 to TRBJ2-7; 8 nucleotides align to TRBD1. Per the germline V gene, CDR1 is LNHNV and CDR2 is YYDKDF (reference sequence). V lost 5 bases, J lost 7 bases, and 4 bases stayed unmatched. The CDR3 is 12 residues long. The CDR3 is CATSLDRGEQYF. The CDR3 nucleotides are TGTGCCACCAGCCTCGACAGGGGAGAGCAGTACTTC. The full variable domain, its missing parts supplied by reference TRBV15 and TRBJ2-7, is DAMVIQNPRYQVTQFGKPVTLSCSQTLNHNVMYWYQQKSSQAPKLLFHYYDKDFNNEADTPDNFQSRRPNTSFCFLDIRSPGLGDTAMYLCATSLDRGEQYFGPGTRLTVT.

The CDR3: CASSLVPAGTEAFF. CDR3 DNA: TGTGCCAGCAGCTTGGTCCCCGCGGGCACTGAAGCTTTCTTT. The J gene is TRBJ1-1, the V gene TRBV7-3; D remains unclear. With 3 bases removed from V and 4 bases from J, the gap between germline ends came to 12 bases. This CDR3 spans 14 amino acids. Germline V gene data show CDR1 as SGHTA and CDR2 as FQGTGA.

J is TRBJ2-7 and V is TRBV21-1; the D call TRBD1 from the table was never checked on the DNA. TRBV21-1 is marked as a pseudogene. There are 15 residues in the CDR3. The CDR3 is CASSKGYRVVNEQYF. The CDR3 nucleotides read TGTGCCAGCAGCAAAGGCTACAGGGTAGTTAACGAGCAGTACTTC.

The J gene is TRBJ1-1, the V gene TRBV6-8; 9 nucleotides match TRBD1. V was pared by 1 base and J by 1 base, with 7 bases of the junction left unmatched. The germline V gene has CDR1 MNHGY and CDR2 SAAAGT. The CDR3 spans 17 residues. CDR3: CASSYLNGGQGNTEAFF. CDR3 sequence (DNA): TGTGCCAGCAGTTACTTAAACGGGGGACAGGGGAACACTGAAGCTTTCTTT.

The rearrangement links TRBV19 to TRBJ2-7, with 11 nucleotides matching TRBD1. The CDR3 is 16 amino acids. V lost 5 bases to trimming and J lost 3 bases; unmatched junction nucleotides: 9. From germline, CDR1 is LNHDA and CDR2 SQIVND (reference sequence). CDR3 in amino acids: CASSAAGQGAVYEQYF. The CDR3 nucleotides read TGTGCCAGTAGTGCTGCTGGACAGGGGGCGGTCTACGAGCAGTACTTC.

V is TRBV6-6 and J is TRBJ2-7; D gene uncertain. Trimming left V 7 bases short and J 3 bases short, with 13 bases between. CDR3 size: 13 residues. Germline V lookup: CDR1 MNHNY, CDR2 SVGAGI (reference sequence). The CDR3 region has the DNA TGTGCCAGCACCCAACCACCCGTCTACGAGCAGTACTTC. It specifies CASTQPPVYEQYF.

The chain has TRBV30 and TRBJ2-1; weak D call: TRBD2 (6 bases). The CDR3 length is 14 residues. V was clipped by 7 bases and J by 0 bases, with 13 bases between them. CDR1 is GTSNPN, CDR2 SVGIG, per germline (reference sequence). In nucleotides, the CDR3 is TGTGCCTCCCAAACCGGGAGCTCCTACAATGAGCAGTTCTTC. Its translation is CASQTGSSYNEQFF.

The CDR3, as DNA: TGTGCCAGCAGCTTACCAGCAGGGACGAGGGGCGAGCAGTACTTC. Protein: CASSLPAGTRGEQYF. The chain uses TRBV7-9 and TRBJ2-7; TRBD1 or TRBD2 may be the D gene (5 bases each). This CDR3 is 15 amino acids long. Trimming stripped 2 bases from V and 6 bases from J, with 17 bases between. Germline CDR1 SEHNR, CDR2 FQNEAQ (reference sequence).

CDR3 in DNA: TGTGCCAGCAGTGAGGAGGGCTCCTCTGGGGCCAACGTCCTGACTTTC. Translating gives CASSEEGSSGANVLTF. The genes are TRBV2 and TRBJ2-6, with D possibly being TRBD2 (6 bases). Germline CDR1 and CDR2: SNHLY and FYNNEI. Trimming removed 3 bases from V and 0 bases from J, with 9 bases in between. The CDR3 has 16 amino acids.

This clone was observed a handful of times. This rearrangement joins TRBV27 to TRBJ2-2, with 8 positions matching TRBD2. The V segment lost 6 bases and the J segment 2 bases; nucleotides outside the gene matches: 8. Germline CDR1 is MNHEY and CDR2 is SMNVEV (reference sequence). The CDR3 is 16 amino acids. The CDR3 region has the DNA TGTGCCAGCAGGAAGGGCGGGGGGACAAACACCGGGGAGCTGTTTTTT. This encodes CASRKGGGTNTGELFF.

The rearrangement links TRBV19 to TRBJ2-1, with 7 bases fitting TRBD1. Per the germline V gene, CDR1 is LNHDA and CDR2 is SQIVND (reference sequence). The V gene end was trimmed by 5 bases and the J gene end by 6 bases; junction bases not matched to a gene: 10. The CDR3 is made up of 15 amino acids. CDR3 nucleotides: TGTGCCAGTAGTTCGGGACAGATACTATCCAATGAGCAGTTCTTC. It translates to CASSSGQILSNEQFF.

V and J are TRBV7-9 and TRBJ2-7; D ambiguous. Trimming cost V 3 bases and J 2 bases, with 8 bases left between them. The CDR3 covers 13 residues. Germline-derived CDR1 and CDR2 are SEHNR and FQNEAQ (reference sequence). The CDR3 protein is CASSLGTAYEQYF. CDR3 DNA: TGTGCCAGCAGCTTGGGTACAGCCTACGAGCAGTACTTC.